The present entry profiles one T cell receptor (beta chain) with its context. This clonotype was seen at least ten times. What this receptor recognizes is not known. No much larger clone is present one base from it, and per-base qualities are unavailable. The sample originates from a study of T cells in Graves' hyperthyroidism and ophthalmopathy (dated by TCRdb to the late 2010s). Background on the whole study: Peripheral blood was collected at initial diagnosis, before any treatment. To identify distinguishing TCR V-J signatures, a discovery cohort of some 100 patients was used, comprising 43 with Graves' ophthalmopathy and 57 with stable Graves' hyperthyroidism. Whether ophthalmopathy could be predicted prospectively was tested in an independent validation cohort made up of approximately 19 hyperthyroidism patients plus 17 patients who later progressed to ophthalmopathy. The roughly 91 discovery patients were randomly divided into training and test sets at a 7:3 ratio. In addition, the study compared T-cell repertoires in thyroid tissue and in blood from several Graves' hyperthyroidism patients. Following sampling, methimazole starting at 30 mg daily was given to hyperthyroidism patients, and high-dose intravenous methylprednisolone was given to ophthalmopathy patients. The paper reports TCR Vbeta CDR3 sequencing of about 140 peripheral blood samples: approximately 41 ophthalmopathy, fewer than 80 hyperthyroidism and around 17 progressor patients.

In the ophthalmopathy patients, disease was moderately to severely active, with a Clinical Activity Score of 3 or more, a NOSPECS grade of 4 or more, and a duration of less than 3 months. Patients with uncontrolled infections, other autoimmune diseases, pregnancy or lactation were excluded. Diagnoses were established on the basis of clinical symptoms, serum thyroxine and TRAb, thyroid ultrasound, and orbital computed tomography. PBMCs were separated from 7.5 to 10 ml of fresh peripheral blood using Ficoll-Paque density gradient centrifugation. Total RNA was extracted using Trizol reagent, and RNA quality was assessed on an Agilent 2100 Bioanalyzer. What the authors observed across the whole study: During validation, the model predicted progression to ophthalmopathy a median of around 6 months ahead of onset, with more than 55% sensitivity and less than 85% specificity. Sample size was not statistically predetermined, and blinding of investigators to group allocation was not performed. Ophthalmopathy was separated from stable hyperthyroidism by a 13 V-J signature model, with over 85% sensitivity and about 81% specificity obtained in cross-validation and 80%/75% obtained in testing. Most expanded thyroid clonotypes (frequency above 0.001) were also found in blood, which suggests that blood repertoires may mirror thyroid immune responses.

From the cysteine up to the phenylalanine, the CDR3 has a length of 15 residues. Left in the record is the CDR3 DNA by itself, 45 bases read in frame from the first base. Trimming costs V 11 bases and J 7 bases, and their ends lie 24 bases apart. Based on the germline V gene (reference sequence), the CDR1 and CDR2 sequences are LNHDA and SQIVND. TCR beta CDR3 regions were amplified from RNA transcripts. The first round of RT-PCR for the TCR CDR3 was performed with the HTBI primer set and the Qiagen OneStep RT-PCR kit. Libraries were constructed in a second round of multiplex PCR, after which size selection and purification were performed. Sequencing of the libraries was done on an Illumina HiSeq2000 using paired-end 100 bp reads. The paper's processing steps were these. SOAPnuke was used to process the raw data, removing reads that contained adapters or uncalled bases, had a mean Phred below 15, or lacked an exact match to the constant primer or identifier. COPE v1.2.5 was used to merge high-quality paired reads, and clonotypes were defined as unique nucleotide sequences. MiTCR v1.1 was used to align clonotypes to the IMGT TRBV, TRBD and TRBJ reference segments. The analysis was restricted to V-J combinations with a frequency above 0.0001, which together covered 99% to 99.2% of the repertoires. The TCS score was defined as the ratio of F50 (clonal expansion) to E x V (chaos), calculated using BLOSUM62-based TCRdist between CDR3 peptides within each V-J. Welch's t-statistics and random forest reduced just over 500 V-J features to about 13, which were used in a naive Bayes classifier (R e1071). The public sequencing data were trimmed at Q25 with fastp and processed into clonotypes with MiXCR by TCRdb, which kept only in-frame beta chains. Each CDR3 protein gets just one entry, which takes the most common genes and DNA from the rows behind it. None of the V and J calls come from the authors' own analysis; TCRdb made them. This sample comprises about 520,000 distinct CDR3 sequences, around a quarter of them detected only once. Jointly, the top ten make up about 11% of the sample.

The rearranged chain carries TRBV19 and TRBJ1-5, with TRBD1 as a weak D call on 6 bases. The sequence was obtained from a woman aged 25 to 39 with Graves' ophthalmopathy. The source material was blood. The DNA is as follows: TGTGCCGGAGGGCAGGGGATGAGTGAGGGCCAGCCCCAGCATTTT. This sequence encodes CAGGQGMSEGQPQHF. Reference TRBV19 and TRBJ1-5 genes cover what lies past the CDR3, so the full variable domain is DGGITQSPKYLFRKEGQNVTLSCEQNLNHDAMYWYRQDPGQGLRLIYYSQIVNDFQKGDIAEGYSVSREKKESFPLTVTSAQKNPTAFYLCAGGQGMSEGQPQHFGDGTRLSIL.